The 6 T cell receptor beta chains below come from one sample, sequenced in a study of patients and donors after allogeneic stem cell transplantation. One entry per CDR3 protein, called by TCRdb with MiXCR from the RT-PCR reads. The table includes approximately 430,000 distinct CDR3 sequences, about a sixth detected once. Sequencing was carried out using blood, either unsorted or a sorted T cell fraction (not recorded which). Receptor source: a human donor who was either an allogeneic HSCT recipient or a stem cell or donor lymphocyte infusion donor (not recorded which). It is not recorded whose cells these are; they may come from a transplant donor.

This clonotype was seen ten or more times. The rearrangement uses TRBV19 and TRBJ1-1, with 11 bases identical to TRBD1. This CDR3 has 17 amino acids. V was pared by 3 bases and J by 5 bases, with 11 bases of the junction left unmatched. Germline V CDR1 and CDR2: LNHDA, SQIVND (reference sequence). The CDR3 sequence is CASSIWTGGIVSTEAFF. As DNA, the CDR3 is TGTGCCAGTAGTATCTGGACAGGGGGCATCGTGTCTACTGAAGCTTTCTTT.

The chain links TRBV11-3 to TRBJ2-6, with D perhaps TRBD2 (5 bases). The germline V gene has CDR1 SGHNT and CDR2 YENEEA. Between the trimmed V and J ends, which lost 0 bases and 0 bases, there was a span of 6 bases. The CDR3 sequence is 16 residues long. CDR3 loop: CASSLERGSGANVLTF. The DNA for the CDR3 is TGTGCCAGCAGCTTAGAACGGGGCTCTGGGGCCAACGTCCTGACTTTC. Supplemented by reference TRBV11-3 and TRBJ2-6, the full variable domain reads EAGVVQSPRYKIIEKKQPVAFWCNPISGHNTLYWYLQNLGQGPELLIRYENEEAVDDSQLPKDRFSAERLKGVDSTLKIQPAELGDSAVYLCASSLERGSGANVLTFGAGSRLTVL.

J is TRBJ1-5 and V is TRBV4-1; D uncertain. CDR1 and CDR2 from the germline V gene are MGHRA and YSYEKL. The V end was cut by 1 base, the J end by 0 bases, with 7 bases between. CDR3 length equals 15 residues. The CDR3 loop reads CASSQGPISNQPQHF. CDR3 in DNA: TGCGCCAGCAGCCAAGGTCCGATTAGCAATCAGCCCCAGCATTTT.

This clonotype turned up a few times. The J gene is TRBJ2-3, the V gene TRBV4-3; D is unclear. With 4 bases removed from V and 3 bases from J, the gap between germline ends came to 8 bases. The CDR3 runs 13 residues. The germline V gene has CDR1 LGHNA and CDR2 YSLEER. The CDR3 bases are TGCGCCAGCAGCCCCTGGGTTACAGATACGCAGTATTTT. Protein product: CASSPWVTDTQYF.

This clonotype has just a few counts. The chain uses TRBV5-1 and TRBJ1-1; TRBD1 might be the D (6 bases). The CDR3 loop spans 13 amino acids. Germline CDR1 SGHRS, CDR2 YFSETQ. Trimming pared 0 bases from V and 11 bases from J, leaving 14 bases between. The CDR3 DNA sequence: TGCGCCAGCAGCTTGGGGGAGAAAACAGGGGCTTTCTTT. Protein product: CASSLGEKTGAFF. Full variable domain (remainder filled in from reference TRBV5-1 and TRBJ1-1): KAGVTQTPRYLIKTRGQQVTLSCSPISGHRSVSWYQQTPGQGLQFLFEYFSETQRNKGNFPGRFSGRQFSNSRSEMNVSTLELGDSALYLCASSLGEKTGAFFGQGTRLTVV.

J is TRBJ2-2 and V is TRBV6-4; TRBD2 aligns across 7 bases. CDR1 is MRHNA and CDR2 is SNTAGT in the germline V gene. J gave up 5 bases and V 2 bases, and 11 bases lay outside the gene matches. The CDR3 is made up of 17 amino acids. CDR3 coding DNA: TGTGCCAGCAGTGACATATTGCGGGGAGGGAATACCGGGGAGCTGTTTTTT. It is translated as CASSDILRGGNTGELFF.